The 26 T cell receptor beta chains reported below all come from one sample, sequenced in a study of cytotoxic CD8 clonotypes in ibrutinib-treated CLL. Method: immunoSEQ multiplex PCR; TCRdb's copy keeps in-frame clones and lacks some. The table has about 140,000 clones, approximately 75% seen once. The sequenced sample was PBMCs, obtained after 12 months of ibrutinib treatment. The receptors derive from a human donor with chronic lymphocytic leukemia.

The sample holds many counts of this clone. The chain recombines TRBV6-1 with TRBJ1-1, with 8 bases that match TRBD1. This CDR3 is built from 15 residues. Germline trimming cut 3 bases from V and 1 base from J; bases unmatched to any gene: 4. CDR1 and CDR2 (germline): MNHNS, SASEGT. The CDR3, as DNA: TGTGCCAGCAGTGATCAGGACAGGGCGAACACTGAAGCTTTCTTT. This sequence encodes CASSDQDRANTEAFF.

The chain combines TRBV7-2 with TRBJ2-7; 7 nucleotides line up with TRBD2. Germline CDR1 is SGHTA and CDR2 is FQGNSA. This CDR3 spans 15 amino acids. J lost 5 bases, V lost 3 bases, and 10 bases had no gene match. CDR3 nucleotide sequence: TGTGCCAGCAGCTTTACGGCGGGAGTTAGGAACGAGCAGTACTTC. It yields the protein CASSFTAGVRNEQYF.

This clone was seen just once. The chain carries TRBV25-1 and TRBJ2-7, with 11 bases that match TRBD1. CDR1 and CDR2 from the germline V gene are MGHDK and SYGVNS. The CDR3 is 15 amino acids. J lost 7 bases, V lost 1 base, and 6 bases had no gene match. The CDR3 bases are TGTGCCAGCAGTGAATCTGGACAGGGGGCGCGGGAGCAGTACTTC. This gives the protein CASSESGQGAREQYF.

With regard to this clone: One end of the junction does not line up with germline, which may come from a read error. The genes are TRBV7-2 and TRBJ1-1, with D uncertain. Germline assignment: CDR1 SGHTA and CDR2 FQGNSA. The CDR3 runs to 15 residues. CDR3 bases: TGTGCCAGCAGCCTAGCGTCGGGGATGGAGACTGAAGCTTTCTTT. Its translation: CASSLASGMETEAFF.

The CDR3 DNA is TGCGCCAGCAGCTTGGAACTAAGCTCTGGAAACACCATATATTTT. Translating it yields CASSLELSSGNTIYF. The gene calls are TRBV5-1 and TRBJ1-3; D ambiguous. Between the trimmed V and J ends, which lost 0 bases and 0 bases, there was a span of 7 bases. CDR3 length: 15 amino acids. CDR1 SGHRS and CDR2 YFSETQ come from the germline V gene.

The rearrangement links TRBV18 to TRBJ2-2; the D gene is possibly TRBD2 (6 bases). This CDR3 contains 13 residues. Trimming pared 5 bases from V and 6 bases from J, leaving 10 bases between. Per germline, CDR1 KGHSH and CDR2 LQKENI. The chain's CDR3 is CASSNSGPGELFF. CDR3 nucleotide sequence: TGTGCCAGCTCAAATAGCGGTCCCGGGGAGCTGTTTTTT.

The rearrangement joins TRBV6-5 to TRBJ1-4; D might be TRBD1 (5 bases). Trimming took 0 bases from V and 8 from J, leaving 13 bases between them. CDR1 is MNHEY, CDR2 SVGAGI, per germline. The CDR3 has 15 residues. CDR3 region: CASSYSPGVGEKLFF. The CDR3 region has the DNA TGTGCCAGCAGTTACTCGCCGGGGGTAGGCGAAAAACTGTTTTTT.

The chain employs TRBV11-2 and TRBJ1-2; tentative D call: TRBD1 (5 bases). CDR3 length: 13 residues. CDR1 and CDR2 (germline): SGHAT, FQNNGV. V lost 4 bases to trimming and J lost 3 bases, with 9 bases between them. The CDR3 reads CASSSTVYYGYTF. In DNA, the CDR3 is TGTGCCAGCAGCTCGACAGTGTACTATGGCTACACCTTC. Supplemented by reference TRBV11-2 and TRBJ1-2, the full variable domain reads EAGVAQSPRYKIIEKRQSVAFWCNPISGHATLYWYQQILGQGPKLLIQFQNNGVVDDSQLPKDRFSAERLKGVDSTLKIQPAKLEDSAVYLCASSSTVYYGYTFGSGTRLTVV.

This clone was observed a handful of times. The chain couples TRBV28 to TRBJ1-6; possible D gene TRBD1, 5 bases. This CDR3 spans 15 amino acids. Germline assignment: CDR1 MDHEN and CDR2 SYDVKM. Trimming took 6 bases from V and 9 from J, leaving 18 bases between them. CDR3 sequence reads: CASSRDSDWGSPLHF. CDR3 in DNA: TGTGCCAGCAGCCGGGACTCAGATTGGGGTTCACCCCTCCACTTT.

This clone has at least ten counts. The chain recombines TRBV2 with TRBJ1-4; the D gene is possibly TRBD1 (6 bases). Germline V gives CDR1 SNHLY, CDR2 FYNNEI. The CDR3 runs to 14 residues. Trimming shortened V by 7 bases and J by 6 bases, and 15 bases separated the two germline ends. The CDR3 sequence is CASTGAGLDEKLFF. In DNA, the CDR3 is TGTGCCAGCACGGGGGCCGGGTTAGATGAAAAACTGTTTTTT.

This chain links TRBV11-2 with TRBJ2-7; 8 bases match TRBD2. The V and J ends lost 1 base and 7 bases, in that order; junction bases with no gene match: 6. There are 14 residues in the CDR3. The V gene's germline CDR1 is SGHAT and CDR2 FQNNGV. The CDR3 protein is CASSLVRGGPEQYF. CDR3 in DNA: TGTGCCAGCAGCTTAGTCCGCGGGGGGCCTGAGCAGTACTTC. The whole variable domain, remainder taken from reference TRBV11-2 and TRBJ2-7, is EAGVAQSPRYKIIEKRQSVAFWCNPISGHATLYWYQQILGQGPKLLIQFQNNGVVDDSQLPKDRFSAERLKGVDSTLKIQPAKLEDSAVYLCASSLVRGGPEQYFGPGTRLTVT.

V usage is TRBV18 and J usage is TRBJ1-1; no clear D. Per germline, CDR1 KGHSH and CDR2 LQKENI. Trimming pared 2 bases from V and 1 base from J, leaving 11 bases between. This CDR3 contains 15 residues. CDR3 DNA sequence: TGTGCCAGCTCACCATATTCAGGATCGAACACTGAAGCTTTCTTT. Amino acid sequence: CASSPYSGSNTEAFF.

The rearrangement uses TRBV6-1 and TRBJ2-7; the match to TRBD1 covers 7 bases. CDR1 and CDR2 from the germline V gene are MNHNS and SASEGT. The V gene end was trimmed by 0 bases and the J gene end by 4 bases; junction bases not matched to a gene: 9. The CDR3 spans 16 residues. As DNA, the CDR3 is TGTGCCAGCAGTGAAGCGGTAACAGGGGTACTTTACGAGCAGTACTTC. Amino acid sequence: CASSEAVTGVLYEQYF.

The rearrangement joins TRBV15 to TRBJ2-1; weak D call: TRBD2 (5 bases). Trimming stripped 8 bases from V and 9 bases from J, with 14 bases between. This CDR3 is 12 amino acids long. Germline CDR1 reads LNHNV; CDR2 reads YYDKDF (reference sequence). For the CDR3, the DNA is TGTGCCACCGCCTGGAGGCCGGGTGAGCAGTTCTTC. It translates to CATAWRPGEQFF. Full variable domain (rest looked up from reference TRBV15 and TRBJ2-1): DAMVIQNPRYQVTQFGKPVTLSCSQTLNHNVMYWYQQKSSQAPKLLFHYYDKDFNNEADTPDNFQSRRPNTSFCFLDIRSPGLGDTAMYLCATAWRPGEQFFGPGTRLTVL.

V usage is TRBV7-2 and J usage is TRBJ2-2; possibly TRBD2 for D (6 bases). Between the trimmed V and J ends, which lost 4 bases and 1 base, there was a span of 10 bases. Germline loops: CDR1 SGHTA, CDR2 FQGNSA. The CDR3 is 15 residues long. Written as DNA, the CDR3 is TGTGCCAGCAGCTCTAGGCGGGGGAACACCGGGGAGCTGTTTTTT. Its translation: CASSSRRGNTGELFF.

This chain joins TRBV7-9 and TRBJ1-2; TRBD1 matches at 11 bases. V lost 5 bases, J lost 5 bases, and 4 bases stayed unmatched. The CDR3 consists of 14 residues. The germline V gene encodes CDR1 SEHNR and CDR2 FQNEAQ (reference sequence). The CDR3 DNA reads TGTGCCAGCAGCCTCGGACAGGGGGCTTATGGCTACACCTTC. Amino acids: CASSLGQGAYGYTF.

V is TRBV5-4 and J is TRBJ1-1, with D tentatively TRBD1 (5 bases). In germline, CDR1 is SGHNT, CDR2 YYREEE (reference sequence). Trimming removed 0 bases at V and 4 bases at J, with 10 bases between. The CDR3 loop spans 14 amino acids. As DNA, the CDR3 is TGTGCCAGCAGCTTGGTTTCCGGGACCACTGAAGCTTTCTTT. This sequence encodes CASSLVSGTTEAFF. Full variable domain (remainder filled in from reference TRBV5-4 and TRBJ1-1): ETGVTQSPTHLIKTRGQQVTLRCSSQSGHNTVSWYQQALGQGPQFIFQYYREEENGRGNFPPRFSGLQFPNYSSELNVNALELDDSALYLCASSLVSGTTEAFFGQGTRLTVV.

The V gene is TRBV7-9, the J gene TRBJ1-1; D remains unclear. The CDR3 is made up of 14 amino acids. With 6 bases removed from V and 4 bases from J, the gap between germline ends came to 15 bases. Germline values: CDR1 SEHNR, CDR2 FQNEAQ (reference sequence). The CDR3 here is CASSFGGWGTEAFF. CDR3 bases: TGTGCCAGCAGTTTCGGTGGGTGGGGCACTGAAGCTTTCTTT.

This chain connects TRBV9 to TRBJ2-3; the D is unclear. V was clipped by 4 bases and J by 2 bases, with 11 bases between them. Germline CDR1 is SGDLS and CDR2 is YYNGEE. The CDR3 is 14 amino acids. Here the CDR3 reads CASSSEWATDTQYF. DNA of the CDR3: TGTGCCAGCAGCTCCGAGTGGGCCACAGATACGCAGTATTTT. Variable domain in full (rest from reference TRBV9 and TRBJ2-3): DSGVTQTPKHLITATGQRVTLRCSPRSGDLSVYWYQQSLDQGLQFLIQYYNGEERAKGNILERFSAQQFPDLHSELNLSSLELGDSALYFCASSSEWATDTQYFGPGTRLTVL.

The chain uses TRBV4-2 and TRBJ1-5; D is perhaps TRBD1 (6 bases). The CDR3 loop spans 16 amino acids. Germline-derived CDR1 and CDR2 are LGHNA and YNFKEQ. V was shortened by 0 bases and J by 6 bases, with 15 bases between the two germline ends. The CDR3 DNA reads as TGTGCCAGCAGCCAAGAAGGAGGGGGTTTCGGTCAGCCCCAGCATTTT. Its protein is CASSQEGGGFGQPQHF.

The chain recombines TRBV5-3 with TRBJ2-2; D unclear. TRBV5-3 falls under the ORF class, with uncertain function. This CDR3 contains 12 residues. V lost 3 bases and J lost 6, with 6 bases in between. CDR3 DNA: TGTGCCAGAAGCTCCCCTTCCGGGGAGCTGTTTTTT. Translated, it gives CARSSPSGELFF.

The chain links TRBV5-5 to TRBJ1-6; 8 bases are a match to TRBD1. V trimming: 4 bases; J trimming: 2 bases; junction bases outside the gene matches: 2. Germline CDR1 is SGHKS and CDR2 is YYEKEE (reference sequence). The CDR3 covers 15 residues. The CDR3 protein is CASSRGQAYNSPLHF. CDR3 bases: TGTGCCAGCAGCCGGGGACAGGCCTATAATTCACCCCTCCACTTT. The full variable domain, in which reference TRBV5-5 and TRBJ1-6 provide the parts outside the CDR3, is DAGVTQSPTHLIKTRGQQVTLRCSPISGHKSVSWYQQVLGQGPQFIFQYYEKEERGRGNFPDRFSARQFPNYSSELNVNALLLGDSALYLCASSRGQAYNSPLHFGNGTRLTVT.

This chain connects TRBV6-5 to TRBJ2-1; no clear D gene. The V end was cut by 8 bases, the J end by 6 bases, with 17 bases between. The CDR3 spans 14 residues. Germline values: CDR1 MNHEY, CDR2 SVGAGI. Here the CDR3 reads CASSGPLTTNEQFF. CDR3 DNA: TGTGCCAGCTCCGGGCCCCTTACGACCAATGAGCAGTTCTTC.

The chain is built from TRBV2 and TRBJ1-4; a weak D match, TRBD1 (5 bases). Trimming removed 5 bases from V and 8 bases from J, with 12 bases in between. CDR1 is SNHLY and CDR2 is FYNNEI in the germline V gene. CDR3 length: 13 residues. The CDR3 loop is CASSTRQYEKLFF. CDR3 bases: TGTGCCAGCAGTACCCGACAGTACGAAAAACTGTTTTTT.

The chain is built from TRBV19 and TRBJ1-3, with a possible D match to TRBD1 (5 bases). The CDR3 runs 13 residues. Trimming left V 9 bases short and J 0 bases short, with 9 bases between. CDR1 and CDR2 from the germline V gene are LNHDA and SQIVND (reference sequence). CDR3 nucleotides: TGTGCCAGCCGACAGATCTCTGGAAACACCATATATTTT. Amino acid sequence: CASRQISGNTIYF.

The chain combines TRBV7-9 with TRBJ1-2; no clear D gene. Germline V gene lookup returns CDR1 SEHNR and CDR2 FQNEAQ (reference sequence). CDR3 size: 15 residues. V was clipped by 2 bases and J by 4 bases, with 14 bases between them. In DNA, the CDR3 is TGTGCCAGCAGCTTAAATTTCGGACTTAGCTATGGCTACACCTTC. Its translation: CASSLNFGLSYGYTF.